These 14 T cell receptor beta chains originate from one sample sequenced in a study of shared clonotypes between healthy human individuals. Produced via immunoSEQ multiplex PCR; TCRdb's table is partial and in-frame only. The table has about 800,000 clones, roughly 96% seen once. Naive CD8 cells lacked CD45RO, underwent positive selection for CCR7 and left out terminally differentiated effector memory CD45RA+ cells. Material: naive CD8+ T cells sorted from blood. The receptors were gathered from a man aged 25 to 45 in good health.

This clone was found once. This specimen includes other DNA sequences encoding the same CDR3. V gene TRBV7-9 combines with J gene TRBJ2-7; 10 positions match TRBD1. Unmatched junction bases numbered 4, after V lost 4 bases and J lost 4 bases. Germline V gene lookup returns CDR1 SEHNR and CDR2 FQNEAQ (reference sequence). The CDR3 consists of 14 residues. CDR3 coding DNA: TGTGCCAGCAGCTCCCGGGACAGGGGATACGAGCAGTACTTC. It yields the protein CASSSRDRGYEQYF.

This sequence joins TRBV4-1 and TRBJ2-1, with D perhaps matching TRBD1 (5 bases). This CDR3 is built from 13 residues. V was trimmed by 5 bases and J by 8 bases, leaving 13 bases between them. Germline CDR1 MGHRA, CDR2 YSYEKL. This chain's CDR3 is CASSLALGDEQFF. The CDR3 DNA reads as TGCGCCAGCAGCTTAGCCCTAGGGGATGAGCAGTTCTTC.

The chain recombines TRBV7-9 with TRBJ1-4; possible D gene TRBD1, 5 bases. Germline CDR1 and CDR2: SEHNR and FQNEAQ (reference sequence). With 0 bases removed from V and 6 bases from J, the gap between germline ends came to 8 bases. This CDR3 is 14 amino acids long. The CDR3 nucleotides read TGTGCCAGCAGCTTAGCTGGGGGGGATGAAAAACTGTTTTTT. It is translated as CASSLAGGDEKLFF.

On this clone itself: Other DNA sequences in the same sample also yield this CDR3. The genes are TRBV9 and TRBJ2-1; D is unresolved. Trimming removed 4 bases at V and 0 bases at J, with 2 bases between. The CDR3 loop spans 12 amino acids. Germline loops: CDR1 SGDLS, CDR2 YYNGEE. Here the CDR3 reads CASSLSYNEQFF. The CDR3 DNA reads as TGTGCCAGCAGCCTCTCCTACAATGAGCAGTTCTTC.

This chain connects TRBV9 to TRBJ2-1; the D is unclear. Germline V gene data show CDR1 as SGDLS and CDR2 as YYNGEE. Between the trimmed V and J ends, which lost 6 bases and 4 bases, there was a span of 17 bases. The CDR3 sequence is 15 residues long. In DNA form, the CDR3 reads TGTGCCAGCACCCCTCTGCTATCTCGATACAATGAGCAGTTCTTC. Protein product: CASTPLLSRYNEQFF.

The rearrangement uses TRBV30 and TRBJ2-7; possibly TRBD1 for D (5 bases). Germline V gives CDR1 GTSNPN, CDR2 SVGIG (reference sequence). V was cut by 3 bases and J by 0 bases, with 12 bases left in between. This CDR3 spans 14 amino acids. The CDR3 is CAWRAGSDSYEQYF. The CDR3, as DNA: TGTGCCTGGAGGGCAGGGTCCGACTCCTACGAGCAGTACTTC.

This sequence joins TRBV11-2 and TRBJ2-7; unclear D gene. V was clipped by 0 bases and J by 0 bases, with 15 bases between them. The germline gives CDR1 SGHAT, CDR2 FQNNGV. CDR3 size: 17 residues. The CDR3 nucleotides read TGTGCCAGCAGCTTAGATCCCGGGCGGTTCGACTCCTACGAGCAGTACTTC. Residues: CASSLDPGRFDSYEQYF.

This sequence joins TRBV7-3 and TRBJ2-2; D not certain. The CDR3 loop spans 16 amino acids. The V and J ends lost 4 bases and 6 bases respectively, with 18 bases between them. The germline gives CDR1 SGHTA, CDR2 FQGTGA. This CDR3 is CASSYVTGPAPGELFF. CDR3 DNA sequence: TGTGCCAGCAGCTATGTGACCGGACCCGCCCCCGGGGAGCTGTTTTTT.

The chain employs TRBV14 and TRBJ2-7; 7 bases are shared with TRBD1. Germline CDR1 SGHDN, CDR2 FVKESK. The V segment lost 3 bases and the J segment 3 bases; nucleotides outside the gene matches: 8. CDR3 length: 15 amino acids. In DNA form, the CDR3 reads TGTGCCAGCAGCCAGTTGGACAGGCCCAACTACGAGCAGTACTTC. Amino acid sequence: CASSQLDRPNYEQYF.

The genes are TRBV11-2 and TRBJ2-2; D gene uncertain. V was pared by 1 base and J by 10 bases, with 16 bases between. The CDR3 runs to 15 residues. Germline-derived CDR1 and CDR2 are SGHAT and FQNNGV. CDR3 sequence: CASSLVGPVVPELFF. CDR3 DNA sequence: TGTGCCAGCAGCTTAGTTGGCCCGGTGGTCCCGGAGCTGTTTTTT.

The chain carries TRBV11-2 and TRBJ1-2; TRBD1 might be the D (6 bases). Between the trimmed V and J ends, which lost 5 bases and 13 bases, there was a span of 14 bases. Germline assignment: CDR1 SGHAT and CDR2 FQNNGV. There are 11 residues in the CDR3. The CDR3 protein is CASSPPGTLTF. For the CDR3, the DNA is TGTGCCAGCAGCCCCCCCGGGACACTCACCTTC.

The chain employs TRBV9 and TRBJ2-2; 11 nucleotides agree with TRBD2. Trimming took 1 base from V and 5 from J; bases not matched to a gene: 13. This CDR3 is built from 19 residues. Germline CDR1 SGDLS, CDR2 YYNGEE. The CDR3 here is CASSVPGLAGGDRTGELFF. The DNA of the CDR3 is TGTGCCAGCAGCGTACCTGGACTAGCGGGTGGCGATCGGACCGGGGAGCTGTTTTTT.

The V call is TRBV29-1, the J call TRBJ2-1; D is unclear. This CDR3 spans 16 amino acids. The V gene lost 3 bases and the J gene lost 3 bases, with 18 bases spanning the gap. Germline assignment: CDR1 SQVTM and CDR2 ANQGSEA. The CDR3 here is CSVDRVWRKGYNEQFF. Written as DNA, the CDR3 is TGCAGCGTTGACCGGGTCTGGCGGAAAGGCTACAATGAGCAGTTCTTC.

The V call is TRBV6-5, the J call TRBJ2-1, with D unresolved. CDR3 length: 13 amino acids. Trimming cost V 5 bases and J 7 bases, with 12 bases left between them. CDR1 is MNHEY and CDR2 is SVGAGI in the germline V gene. Here the CDR3 reads CASSILADNEQFF. CDR3 sequence (DNA): TGTGCCAGCAGTATACTGGCGGATAATGAGCAGTTCTTC.